Listed below are T cell receptor beta chains from one sample, sequenced in a study of T cell clones after liver transplantation. TCRdb's copy holds only in-frame clones and misses some; the assay was immunoSEQ multiplex PCR. The sample holds some 60,000 clones, about two thirds seen once. Sample: CD4+ T cells from blood, taken before liver transplant. These receptor sequences come from a human donor who received a liver transplant. The CDR3 runs from the conserved cysteine through the conserved F or W. The D gene is left open where the match is weak. Clone size, where shown, is once, few, many, or a class for clones that have expanded.

NA,TRBJ1-1,TRBV4-2,NA,CASSQAPGDTEAFF,TGTGCCAGCAGCCAAGCTCCCGGTGACACTGAAGCTTTCTTT
NA,TRBJ2-7,TRBV28,NA,CASSLLGQGQDEQYF,TGTGCCAGCAGTTTACTCGGCCAGGGGCAAGACGAGCAGTACTTC
NA,TRBJ1-1,TRBV30,NA,CAWSGGGINTEAFF,TGTGCCTGGTCCGGTGGGGGCATCAACACTGAAGCTTTCTTT
NA,TRBJ1-2,TRBV6-6,NA,CASTPNDGGYGGYTF,TGTGCCAGCACCCCAAATGACGGGGGATACGGTGGCTACACCTTC
NA,TRBJ1-1,TRBV6-5,NA,CASIRGARAFF,TGTGCCAGCATCCGCGGGGCAAGAGCTTTCTTT
NA,TRBJ1-1,TRBV18,TRBD1,CASSRGTGDSTEAFF,TGTGCCAGCTCCCGAGGGACAGGGGACTCCACTGAAGCTTTCTTT
NA,TRBJ2-5,TRBV9,NA,CASSASGRQETQYF,TGTGCCAGCAGCGCCTCGGGGAGACAAGAGACCCAGTACTTC
few,TRBJ1-5,TRBV7-8,NA,CASSQPGYGQPQHF,TGTGCCAGCAGCCAGCCGGGTTACGGGCAGCCCCAGCATTTT
NA,TRBJ2-7,TRBV9,TRBD1,CASSPRDRGPYEQYF,TGTGCCAGCAGCCCCCGGGACAGGGGACCGTACGAGCAGTACTTC
NA,TRBJ2-7,TRBV7-9,NA,CASSLAGLVYEQYF,TGTGCCAGCAGCTTAGCGGGGCTGGTCTACGAGCAGTACTTC
NA,TRBJ2-5,TRBV6-1,TRBD1,CASTNRGPETQYF,TGTGCCAGCACTAACAGGGGTCCAGAGACCCAGTACTTC
few,TRBJ1-1,TRBV27,TRBD1,CASSSPDKTGVSKAFF,TGTGCCAGCAGTTCACCCGATAAAACAGGGGTCTCTAAAGCTTTCTTT
few,TRBJ1-5,TRBV19,NA,CASSIATGHHQPQHF,TGTGCCAGTAGTATCGCCACTGGACACCATCAGCCCCAGCATTTT
NA,TRBJ2-7,TRBV5-6,TRBD1,CASSLVQGSAYEQYF,TGTGCCAGCAGCTTGGTACAGGGGAGTGCCTACGAGCAGTACTTC
many,TRBJ1-2,TRBV19,NA,CASNQEGHYGYTF,TGTGCCAGTAACCAGGAGGGTCACTATGGCTACACCTTC
NA,TRBJ1-3,TRBV28,TRBD1,CASSSTGVGNTIYF,TGTGCCAGCAGCTCGACAGGGGTTGGAAACACCATATATTTT
once,TRBJ1-2,TRBV6-4,TRBD1,CASSRDRNYGYTF,TGTGCCAGCAGCCGGGACAGAAACTATGGCTACACCTTC
NA,TRBJ1-1,TRBV28,NA,CASKLHRVGTEAFF,TGTGCCAGCAAACTCCACAGGGTAGGCACTGAAGCTTTCTTT
NA,TRBJ1-2,TRBV28,NA,CASSLPGLSLHGYTF,TGTGCCAGCAGTCTTCCGGGACTGAGCCTGCATGGCTACACCTTC
NA,TRBJ1-2,TRBV6-1,TRBD1,CASSASYGQGAHGYTF,TGTGCCAGCAGTGCCAGCTACGGACAGGGGGCGCACGGCTACACCTTC
NA,TRBJ1-3,TRBV30,NA,CAWNTQGLGNTIYF,TGTGCCTGGAATACACAGGGTTTGGGAAACACCATATATTTT
few,TRBJ2-3,TRBV5-1,TRBD2,CASSLTSGGAHTQYF,TGCGCCAGCAGCTTGACTAGCGGGGGGGCACATACGCAGTATTTT
NA,TRBJ1-1,TRBV5-4,NA,CASRPGDGNTEAFF,TGTGCCAGCAGGCCGGGGGACGGGAACACTGAAGCTTTCTTT
NA,TRBJ1-2,TRBV18,NA,CASSPPDSAYGYTF,TGTGCCAGCTCACCACCGGACAGCGCCTATGGCTACACCTTC
NA,TRBJ1-6,TRBV9,TRBD1,CASSAGTGSYNSPLHF,TGCGCCAGCAGCGCGGGGACAGGCTCCTATAATTCACCCCTCCACTTT
NA,TRBJ2-2,TRBV5-5,NA,CASSLRQGSTGELFF,TGTGCCAGCAGCTTGCGGCAGGGTAGTACCGGGGAGCTGTTTTTT
NA,TRBJ1-2,TRBV9,TRBD1,CASSGDRGGYTF,TGTGCCAGCAGCGGAGACAGGGGTGGCTACACCTTC
NA,TRBJ1-5,TRBV19,NA,CASSIDLYQPQHF,TGTGCCAGTAGTATAGATCTATATCAGCCCCAGCATTTT
NA,TRBJ2-5,TRBV7-2,NA,CASSPQETQYF,TGTGCCAGCAGCCCACAAGAGACCCAGTACTTC
NA,TRBJ2-3,TRBV15,TRBD1,CATSRDRGQGRDTQYF,TGTGCCACCAGCAGAGATCGTGGACAGGGGAGGGATACGCAGTATTTT
many,TRBJ1-2,TRBV30,NA,CAWSSLGGYGYTF,TGTGCCTGGAGTTCTTTAGGGGGCTATGGCTACACCTTC
NA,TRBJ1-2,TRBV10-1,NA,CASSAGTNYGYTF,TGCGCCAGCAGTGCGGGGACAAACTATGGCTACACCTTC
few,TRBJ1-1,TRBV21-1,NA,CASSKVPGSMNTEAFF,TGTGCCAGCAGCAAAGTTCCGGGGAGCATGAACACTGAAGCTTTCTTT
NA,TRBJ1-2,TRBV30,TRBD1,CAWRGLDRGYGYTF,TGTGCCTGGAGGGGACTGGACAGGGGATATGGCTACACCTTC
NA,TRBJ2-1,TRBV5-1,TRBD1,CASSLRQGRYNEQFF,TGCGCCAGCAGCTTGAGACAGGGGAGGTACAATGAGCAGTTCTTC
NA,TRBJ1-6,TRBV11-2,TRBD1,CASSLSTGASPLHF,TGTGCCAGCAGCTTATCAACAGGGGCTTCACCCCTCCACTTT
NA,TRBJ2-2,TRBV6-5,TRBD1,CASSFRTGNTGELFF,TGTGCCAGCAGTTTCCGGACAGGGAACACCGGGGAGCTGTTTTTT
NA,TRBJ2-1,TRBV13,NA,CASSGWTTQHNEQFF,TGTGCCAGCAGCGGGTGGACAACCCAGCACAATGAGCAGTTCTTC
few,TRBJ2-1,TRBV2,NA,CASRTQASSYNEQFF,TGTGCCAGCAGAACACAGGCTAGCTCCTACAATGAGCAGTTCTTC
NA,TRBJ2-2,TRBV5-1,TRBD1,CASSSQGAGGELFF,TGCGCCAGCAGCTCCCAGGGGGCGGGCGGGGAGCTGTTTTTT
NA,TRBJ1-2,TRBV30,NA,CAGTSWQFNYGYTF,TGTGCCGGGACATCCTGGCAGTTTAACTATGGCTACACCTTC
NA,TRBJ2-5,TRBV9,NA,CASSVSGPQETQYF,TGTGCCAGCAGCGTTTCAGGTCCTCAAGAGACCCAGTACTTC
once,TRBJ1-5,TRBV12-2,NA,CASRHRVRGNQPQHF,TGTGCAAGTCGTCACAGGGTTAGGGGCAATCAGCCCCAGCATTTT
NA,TRBJ2-5,TRBV5-4,NA,CASSLGQAQETQYF,TGTGCCAGCAGCTTGGGGCAGGCACAAGAGACCCAGTACTTC
NA,TRBJ2-3,TRBV4-1,NA,CASSQNLEDTQYF,TGCGCCAGCAGCCAAAACCTCGAGGATACGCAGTATTTT
once,TRBJ2-7,TRBV27,NA,CASSLSISSQSIEQYF,TGTGCCAGCAGTTTATCAATTTCGTCACAGAGTATAGAGCAGTACTTC
NA,TRBJ2-7,TRBV7-2,TRBD2,CASSWLAGGNYEQYF,TGTGCCAGCAGCTGGCTAGCGGGGGGCAACTACGAGCAGTACTTC
few,TRBJ1-1,TRBV18,NA,CASSPLTRSRNTEAFF,TGTGCCAGCTCACCACTAACACGCTCACGGAACACTGAAGCTTTCTTT
few,TRBJ1-1,TRBV28,NA,CASIETGFMNTEAFF,TGTGCCAGCATAGAGACAGGTTTCATGAACACTGAAGCTTTCTTT
NA,TRBJ1-4,TRBV2,TRBD1,CASSYRGGKLFF,TGTGCCAGCAGTTACAGGGGAGGAAAACTGTTTTTT
NA,TRBJ2-7,TRBV6-4,TRBD1,CASSDSRTGVTYEQYF,TGTGCCAGCAGTGACTCCCGGACAGGGGTCACCTACGAGCAGTACTTC
few,TRBJ2-1,TRBV12-5,NA,CASGFAAREQFF,TGTGCTAGTGGTTTCGCCGCCCGGGAGCAGTTCTTC
NA,TRBJ1-1,TRBV7-9,NA,CASSPTQGHTEAFF,TGTGCCAGCAGCCCCACACAGGGCCACACTGAAGCTTTCTTT
NA,TRBJ2-7,TRBV29-1,NA,CSAGEAAAAYEQYF,TGCAGCGCCGGAGAGGCGGCCGCGGCCTACGAGCAGTACTTC
NA,TRBJ1-6,TRBV9,NA,CASSAGQINSPLHF,TGTGCCAGCAGCGCCGGACAGATTAATTCACCCCTCCACTTT
NA,TRBJ1-2,TRBV4-2,TRBD1,CASSQVWGTGVYGYTF,TGTGCCAGCAGCCAAGTTTGGGGGACAGGGGTCTATGGCTACACCTTC
NA,TRBJ2-2,TRBV7-3,NA,CASSKGKGGGTGELFF,TGTGCCAGCAGTAAGGGGAAGGGTGGTGGCACCGGGGAGCTGTTTTTT
NA,TRBJ2-1,TRBV4-1,TRBD1,CASSHSNRGDEQFF,TGCGCCAGCAGCCACTCAAACAGGGGAGATGAGCAGTTCTTC
once,TRBJ1-5,TRBV4-2,NA,CASSQDAEAFNQPQHF,TGTGCCAGCAGCCAAGATGCCGAGGCCTTCAATCAGCCCCAGCATTTT